This T cell receptor beta chain was obtained from a study of blood T cells in healthy people across ages (dated by TCRdb to the mid-2010s). Looking at the study overall: In model experiments, template switching captured roughly one uniquely barcoded TCR beta cDNA molecule for every two T cells. The study measured age-related changes in TCR beta repertoire diversity using deep sequencing normalized with unique cDNA molecular identifiers. The donors were divided into four age groups: young (average around 17 years), middle-aged (about 41), aged (roughly 66) and long-lived (roughly 88). To avoid experimental bias, donors of different ages were distributed randomly across sequencing lanes. Two additional independent replicas of 1 million unique cDNA reads from the same blood draw were analyzed for two donors (one aged 18 to 30 and one aged 80 or older). Results the study describes overall, beyond this receptor: Because donor CMV infection status was unknown, age-related changes in expanded clonotypes were potentially confounded. Observed TCR beta diversity per million T cells fell roughly linearly with age, and a significant reduction was already apparent by age about 43. Estimates of total diversity based on one million sequenced T cells were considered lower bounds and underestimates. The percentage of naive T cells measured by flow cytometry correlated strongly with observed TCR beta diversity. Compared with the aged group, the long-lived group had more naive CD4+ T cells, fewer expanded clones and increased TCR diversity, a pattern suggesting age selection. Because profiling used bulk unsorted PBMCs, naive and antigen-experienced compartments could not be compared conclusively.

This clonotype was detected a few times. Its binding antigen is unknown. Base qualities are not provided; no much larger clone lies one nucleotide away. V is pared back by 3 bases and J by 5 bases, with 8 bases lying between the germline termini. CDR1 and CDR2, looked up from the germline V gene, are ENHRY and SYGVKD. The CDR3, cysteine through phenylalanine, is 13 amino acids long. Of all the DNA, just the CDR3 is kept, 39 bases in frame from base 1. Libraries were prepared through 5' RACE. Sequencing used an Illumina HiSeq 2500. A second PCR of about 7 to 12 cycles was performed with a sample-barcoded 5' primer and a J-beta primer mix. A unique molecular identifier was introduced onto each TCR beta cDNA molecule by a template-switch 5' adaptor carrying 12 random nucleotides. At least 2.5 million CDR3-containing paired-end reads were obtained from each sample. First-strand cDNA was synthesized from all RNA with the Mint cDNA synthesis kit, primed by a TRBC-specific oligonucleotide. All cDNA was treated with uracil-DNA glycosylase and then went through a first 18-cycle PCR with the universal primers M1SS and BC2_uni_R. Under the source paper's analysis protocol: For normalization, 1 million high-quality reads were randomly selected from each sample, with every read carrying a distinct molecular identifier. Reads with shared molecular identifiers were discarded instead of being binned into consensus sequences. MiTCR, run with a Q25 quality threshold and the strictest error-elimination algorithm, handled CDR3 identification, clonotype clustering and error correction. A nonparametric unseen species model with Euler transformation was used to estimate lower-bound total TCR beta diversity. TCRdb reran the public reads through fastp at Q25 and MiXCR, keeping productive beta chains. Each CDR3 protein gets just one entry, which takes the most common genes and DNA from the rows behind it. These V and J calls originate from TCRdb's pipeline instead of the authors' own analysis. Recorded for this sample are roughly 1,500,000 distinct CDR3 sequences; 42% of them occurred a single time. The ten top clones hold approximately 7.9% of the sample.

The approximately 40 donors, aged roughly 6 to 100 years, were systemically healthy Caucasian individuals from Russia. Each donor gave 8 to 10 milliliters of peripheral blood, collected into EDTA-treated Vacutainer tubes. Ficoll-Paque density-gradient centrifugation was used to isolate PBMCs, with at least 6.5 million per sample. Trizol reagent was used to extract total RNA from PBMCs, with at least 5.5 micrograms per sample. Naive CD45RAhigh/CD27high T cell percentages were measured by flow cytometry on a PBMC aliquot from every donor. The chain is encoded by TRBV10-3 joined to TRBJ2-1; tentative D gene TRBD2, with 6 bases matching. The source of this sequence is a woman under 30 in good health. Sequences were obtained from blood. The DNA sequence is given as TGTGCCATCAGTGACGGAGGGGACAATGAGCAGTTCTTC. It encodes CAISDGGDNEQFF.